The sequence of this T cell receptor (beta chain) was determined in a study of blood T cell repertoires in COVID-19. The assay was immunoSEQ multiplex PCR, and TCRdb's table has in-frame clones only and misses some. The sample has under 200,000 clones; just under 90% are singletons. This CDR3 is 16 amino acids long. V lost 3 bases to trimming and J lost 4 bases, with 16 bases between them. The germline V gene encodes CDR1 MDHEN and CDR2 SYDVKM. This TCR came from a man aged 18 to 29 with active or convalescent COVID-19. The chain is built from TRBV28 and TRBJ1-3; D perhaps matches TRBD1 (5 bases). The sequencing sample was made of peripheral blood. The CDR3 bases are TGTGCCAGCAGTTTCAGCCCCGGGGGGATAGGAAACACCATATATTTT. It codes for CASSFSPGGIGNTIYF. The variable domain in full, with the rest retrieved from reference TRBV28 and TRBJ1-3, is DVKVTQSSRYLVKRTGEKVFLECVQDMDHENMFWYRQDPGLGLRLIYFSYDVKMKEKGDIPEGYSVSREKKERFSLILESASTNQTSMYLCASSFSPGGIGNTIYFGEGSWLTVV.